The 24 T cell receptor beta chains presented below share a single source sample, sequenced in a study of blood T cell repertoires in COVID-19 (dated by TCRdb to the early 2020s). Library preparation was by the immunoSEQ multiplex PCR assay. The table comes from immuneACCESS by way of TCRdb, which keeps in-frame sequences with V and J called. Part of the clones is missing from these tables; in studies checked, under half for an unresolved V gene and the rest for unknown reasons. For this sample there are about 130,000 clones; around nine tenths appear just once. The top ten constitute around 4.5% of the sample. Sequencing was performed on peripheral blood. Every receptor here comes from a man aged 55 to 70 with COVID-19, enrolled during active disease.

This clone was detected a few times. The chain has TRBV9 and TRBJ1-6; D is unresolved. The ends were cut back, 0 bases at V and 0 bases at J, with 4 bases in the middle. The germline V gene encodes CDR1 SGDLS and CDR2 YYNGEE. This CDR3 is 15 amino acids long. The CDR3 spells CASSVDSSYNSPLHF. CDR3 nucleotides: TGTGCCAGCAGCGTAGACAGCTCCTATAATTCACCCCTCCACTTT.

The V and J genes are TRBV30 and TRBJ1-2, with a weak D call TRBD1 (6 bases). V lost 2 bases and J lost 5, with 15 bases in between. The CDR3 has 14 residues. Per germline, CDR1 GTSNPN and CDR2 SVGIG (reference sequence). Here the CDR3 reads CAWSLSGGRYGYTF. CDR3 nucleotide sequence: TGTGCCTGGAGTCTTTCGGGGGGCCGGTATGGCTACACCTTC.

The chain carries TRBV19 and TRBJ1-5; 7 nucleotides match TRBD1. J gave up 3 bases and V 10 bases, and 12 bases lay outside the gene matches. Germline V gene sequence: CDR1 LNHDA, CDR2 SQIVND (reference sequence). The CDR3 runs 15 residues. This chain's CDR3 is CATDREGGYNQPQHF. CDR3 nucleotides: TGTGCCACCGACAGAGAAGGGGGCTACAATCAGCCCCAGCATTTT.

V and J are TRBV11-2 and TRBJ1-2, with D possibly being TRBD1 (6 bases). The germline V gene has CDR1 SGHAT and CDR2 FQNNGV. Trimming stripped 3 bases from V and 5 bases from J, with 13 bases between. The CDR3 runs to 14 residues. CDR3: CASSLGADTYGYTF. DNA for the CDR3: TGTGCCAGCAGCTTGGGGGCTGACACTTATGGCTACACCTTC.

This clone has a single count. This sequence joins TRBV19 and TRBJ1-2; D is perhaps TRBD1 (5 bases). The CDR3 runs to 13 residues. V was clipped by 7 bases and J by 0 bases, with 9 bases between them. The germline gives CDR1 LNHDA, CDR2 SQIVND (reference sequence). The CDR3 DNA is TGTGCCAGTAACCAGGGCGCTAACTATGGCTACACCTTC. Protein: CASNQGANYGYTF.

This clone is a singleton in its sample. The CDR3 sequence: CASSLVRDSSYEQYF. CDR3 DNA: TGCGCCAGCAGCTTGGTTCGGGATAGCTCCTACGAGCAGTACTTC. The chain employs TRBV5-1 and TRBJ2-7, with D perhaps TRBD2 (5 bases). V lost 0 bases and J lost 0, with 10 bases in between. This CDR3 has 15 amino acids. CDR1 and CDR2 from the germline V gene are SGHRS and YFSETQ.

The J gene is TRBJ2-5, the V gene TRBV5-5; TRBD2 agrees at 8 bases. The CDR3 is 15 residues long. In germline, CDR1 is SGHKS, CDR2 YYEKEE (reference sequence). J was trimmed by 1 base and V by 1 base; bases with no gene match: 3. CDR3 DNA: TGTGCCAGCAGCTTGAGGGGACTAGGCCAAGAGACCCAGTACTTC. It is translated as CASSLRGLGQETQYF.

This chain links TRBV7-2 with TRBJ2-1; 8 positions match TRBD2. This CDR3 is 15 amino acids long. Germline assignment: CDR1 SGHTA and CDR2 FQGNSA. Unmatched junction bases numbered 12, after V lost 4 bases and J lost 10 bases. For the CDR3, the DNA is TGTGCCAGCAGCTCTGTTCGGGAGGGGTACTCCGAGCAGTTCTTC. Translated: CASSSVREGYSEQFF.

This chain joins TRBV4-2 and TRBJ2-5; maybe TRBD1 (5 bases). The V and J ends lost 5 bases and 2 bases respectively, with 18 bases between them. Germline V gives CDR1 LGHNA, CDR2 YNFKEQ. The CDR3 totals 16 residues. The DNA for the CDR3 is TGTGCCAGCAGCTCCCCGGGCTGGGGCGAGCAAGAGACCCAGTACTTC. It yields the protein CASSSPGWGEQETQYF.

The V gene is TRBV4-2, the J gene TRBJ1-5, with 10 positions matching TRBD1. This CDR3 comprises 15 residues. Germline V lookup: CDR1 LGHNA, CDR2 YNFKEQ. V shed 4 bases, J shed 6 bases, and the junction held 6 bases outside the gene matches. The chain's CDR3 is CASSPGGTGVQPQHF. CDR3 sequence (DNA): TGTGCCAGCAGCCCCGGTGGGACAGGGGTTCAGCCCCAGCATTTT.

The gene calls are TRBV3-1 (or the pseudogene TRBV3-2) and TRBJ2-2; 8 bases agree with TRBD1. The V gene's germline CDR1 is LGHDT and CDR2 YNNKEL (reference sequence). The CDR3 contains 15 residues. V shed 5 bases and J 3 bases; nucleotides not matched to a gene: 5. The CDR3, as DNA: TGTGCCAGCAGCAGCCGGGACAGGTACACCGGGGAGCTGTTTTTT. This gives the protein CASSSRDRYTGELFF.

The V and J genes are TRBV19 and TRBJ1-2; 10 bases map to TRBD1. The CDR3 consists of 15 residues. V lost 6 bases to trimming and J lost 3 bases; unmatched junction nucleotides: 7. Germline lookup yields CDR1 LNHDA and CDR2 SQIVND (reference sequence). For the CDR3, the DNA is TGTGCCAGTAGGATTTCGACAGGGGGCGACTATGGCTACACCTTC. It translates to CASRISTGGDYGYTF.

The V gene is TRBV19, the J gene TRBJ1-1; D is unclear. Germline values: CDR1 LNHDA, CDR2 SQIVND (reference sequence). Deletions cut 4 bases from V and 1 base from J, with 4 bases between. The CDR3 covers 12 residues. CDR3 region: CASSRQNTEAFF. CDR3 coding DNA: TGTGCCAGTAGTAGACAGAACACTGAAGCTTTCTTT. Combining the CDR3 with reference TRBV19 and TRBJ1-1 gives the whole variable domain DGGITQSPKYLFRKEGQNVTLSCEQNLNHDAMYWYRQDPGQGLRLIYYSQIVNDFQKGDIAEGYSVSREKKESFPLTVTSAQKNPTAFYLCASSRQNTEAFFGQGTRLTVV.

This chain uses TRBV5-8 with TRBJ2-2, with 12 bases that match TRBD2. With V trimmed by 0 bases and J by 7 bases, 4 bases remained unmatched. CDR3 length equals 16 residues. Germline CDR1 reads SGHTS; CDR2 reads YDEGEE. CDR3 sequence: CASSLGLAGVIGELFF. The CDR3 DNA reads as TGTGCCAGCAGCTTGGGACTAGCGGGGGTTATCGGGGAGCTGTTTTTT.

The rearrangement joins TRBV29-1 to TRBJ2-7, with TRBD1 matching over 11 bases. In germline, CDR1 is SQVTM, CDR2 ANQGSEA. The CDR3 is 11 amino acids. Trimming at V came to 6 bases and at J to 7 bases, leaving 2 bases not matched to a gene. Here the CDR3 reads CSVGQGGEQYF. For the CDR3, the DNA is TGCAGCGTGGGACAGGGGGGTGAGCAGTACTTC.

The CDR3 is CSVGTPNNEQFF. CDR3 DNA sequence: TGCAGCGTAGGGACACCCAACAATGAGCAGTTCTTC. V is TRBV29-1 and J is TRBJ2-1; D may be TRBD1 (6 bases). Trimming removed 6 bases at V and 5 bases at J, with 11 bases between. This CDR3 has 12 amino acids. Germline lookup yields CDR1 SQVTM and CDR2 ANQGSEA.

The chain couples TRBV19 to TRBJ1-3; TRBD1 is a possible D gene (5 bases). This CDR3 has 13 amino acids. Germline V gene data show CDR1 as LNHDA and CDR2 as SQIVND (reference sequence). V shed 6 bases and J shed 3 bases, with 9 bases lying between them. CDR3 residues: CASSRGNGNTIYF. In DNA form, the CDR3 reads TGTGCCAGTAGCCGGGGGAATGGAAACACCATATATTTT.

The genes are TRBV2 and TRBJ1-5; 7 bases agree with TRBD1. The V segment lost 6 bases and the J segment 4 bases; nucleotides outside the gene matches: 9. CDR1 and CDR2 (germline): SNHLY, FYNNEI. The CDR3 is 15 amino acids. The CDR3 DNA sequence: TGTGCCAGCAGGACCTGGACAGGTGGAAATCAGCCCCAGCATTTT. Protein product: CASRTWTGGNQPQHF.

The genes are TRBV19 and TRBJ1-5; D is ambiguous. Germline CDR1 reads LNHDA; CDR2 reads SQIVND (reference sequence). The CDR3 is 15 amino acids. The V gene lost 4 bases and the J gene lost 8 bases, with 18 bases spanning the gap. The CDR3 coding sequence is TGTGCCAGTAGTAGGGGAACAGCCTGGAGGGAGCCCCAGCATTTT. Residues: CASSRGTAWREPQHF.

The chain employs TRBV5-1 and TRBJ2-3, with D perhaps TRBD1 (7 bases). This CDR3 region has 14 residues. Germline-derived CDR1 and CDR2 are SGHRS and YFSETQ. Trimming took 6 bases from V and 2 from J, leaving 13 bases between them. Written as DNA, the CDR3 is TGCGCCAGCAAGGCGGGGACAGACACAGATACGCAGTATTTT. It specifies CASKAGTDTDTQYF.

The V and J genes are TRBV28 and TRBJ1-4, with 9 bases identical to TRBD1. This CDR3 comprises 13 residues. V lost 8 bases and J lost 8; bases outside the gene matches: 6. The V gene's germline CDR1 is MDHEN and CDR2 SYDVKM. CDR3 nucleotide sequence: TGTGCCAGCCGGGACAGGGCTGCCGAAAAACTGTTTTTT. Translation gives CASRDRAAEKLFF.

This clone was recorded only once. The chain has TRBV27 and TRBJ1-2; 8 bases are shared with TRBD1. CDR3 length: 16 amino acids. With V trimmed by 6 bases and J by 5 bases, 14 bases remained unmatched. CDR1 is MNHEY, CDR2 SMNVEV, per germline (reference sequence). In DNA form, the CDR3 reads TGTGCCAGCAGACATCCTGGGGCAGGGGGCTCTTATGGCTACACCTTC. Translation gives CASRHPGAGGSYGYTF.

The genes are TRBV15 and TRBJ1-3; possibly TRBD1 for D (5 bases). CDR3 length: 16 amino acids. From germline, CDR1 is LNHNV and CDR2 YYDKDF (reference sequence). Trimming took off 0 bases at V and 3 bases at J, with 12 bases between the two ends. As DNA, the CDR3 is TGTGCCACCAGCAGAGATATCCCCAGGGTTGGAAACACCATATATTTT. Translated, it gives CATSRDIPRVGNTIYF. Together with reference TRBV15 and TRBJ1-3, the CDR3 gives the full variable domain: DAMVIQNPRYQVTQFGKPVTLSCSQTLNHNVMYWYQQKSSQAPKLLFHYYDKDFNNEADTPDNFQSRRPNTSFCFLDIRSPGLGDTAMYLCATSRDIPRVGNTIYFGEGSWLTVV.

V is TRBV30 and J is TRBJ2-2, with a possible D match to TRBD1 (5 bases). This CDR3 contains 14 residues. The germline V gene encodes CDR1 GTSNPN and CDR2 SVGIG (reference sequence). Trimming stripped 0 bases from V and 3 bases from J, with 8 bases between. In DNA form, the CDR3 reads TGTGCCTGGAGTGTCCTAGGGGACACCGGGGAGCTGTTTTTT. Translating gives CAWSVLGDTGELFF.